This T cell receptor (beta chain) was retrieved from a study of spatial heterogeneity in lung cancer. Notes on the study in general: Intratumoral expanded alpha and beta TCR counts were found to track tumor mutation counts. Tumor T cells had an estimated coverage that came to around 7% for alpha chains and 13% to 15% for beta chains.

This sample's time point: sample taken at primary tumor resection. Whole RNA from tumor, nontumor lung or frozen PBMC was sequenced unsorted. CDR3 length: 13 residues. Germline CDR1 reads SGDLS; CDR2 reads YYNGEE. Trimming stripped 3 bases from V and 7 bases from J, with 10 bases between. Every molecule of TCR cDNA had its own unique molecular identifier. TCRdb used MiXCR to reprocess the 5' RACE reads, holding one entry per CDR3 protein. Here the sample spans under 15,000 distinct CDR3 sequences, over 3% being singletons. Judged by abundance, this clonotype is medium-sized. Antigen specificity is unknown.

This TCR derives from a male donor with early-stage non-small cell lung cancer. The sequences come from lung tumor tissue, collected at surgery. V gene TRBV9 combines with J gene TRBJ1-4; D is ambiguous. CDR3 amino acids: CASSGRLGEKLFF. The CDR3 DNA is TGTGCCAGCAGCGGACGTTTAGGTGAAAAACTGTTTTTT.